This T cell receptor (beta chain) was identified in a study of blood T cells in healthy people across ages. Per the germline V gene, CDR1 is SNHLY and CDR2 is FYNNEI. This CDR3 has 11 residues. The V gene lost 11 bases and the J gene lost 8 bases, with 12 bases spanning the gap. This clonotype was found a few times. Its specificity is not known. Primed by a sample-barcoded 5' primer and a J-beta primer mix, a second PCR proceeded for roughly 7 to 11 cycles. Using its own MiXCR run on the 5' RACE reads, TCRdb lists one record per CDR3 protein. The top ten hold less than 0.75% of the sample, which has around 1,000,000 distinct CDR3 sequences, under 30% seen once. General study results and limits: Samples with more naive T cells showed higher observed beta diversity.

This sample also belongs to another study, concerning T cells of mothers and their children. As that report states: Second-PCR primer M1S introduced sample barcodes and 2-4 random nucleotides.

This TCR came from a girl under 10 years old in good health. This sequence joins TRBV2 and TRBJ1-4; no definite D call. The sample comprised blood. The CDR3 bases are TGTGCCCAAACGATAGGGGAAAAACTGTTTTTT. This sequence encodes CAQTIGEKLFF.